This T cell receptor beta chain is from a study of T-cell reconstitution after alpha-beta-depleted transplantation in children. Construction of the TCRbeta library involved unique molecular identifiers. TCRdb reanalysed the PCR reads using MiXCR and keeps one entry per CDR3 protein. The sample holds approximately 250,000 distinct CDR3 sequences, over 9.5% seen once. This clonotype was detected many times. This CDR3 comprises 14 residues. CDR1 is DFQATT, CDR2 SNEGSKA, per germline (reference sequence). Trimming cost V 3 bases and J 2 bases, with 14 bases left between them. This TCR derives from a human donor who donated a stem cell graft to a child with SCID. This specimen was PBMCs from the stem cell graft donor, taken from the stem cell graft. The genes are TRBV20-1 and TRBJ2-7, with D possibly being TRBD1 or TRBD2 (5 bases each). The CDR3 DNA follows: TGCAGTGCTAGCCTCGGGGCTGGCCCCTACGAGCAGTACTTC. Translating it yields CSASLGAGPYEQYF.